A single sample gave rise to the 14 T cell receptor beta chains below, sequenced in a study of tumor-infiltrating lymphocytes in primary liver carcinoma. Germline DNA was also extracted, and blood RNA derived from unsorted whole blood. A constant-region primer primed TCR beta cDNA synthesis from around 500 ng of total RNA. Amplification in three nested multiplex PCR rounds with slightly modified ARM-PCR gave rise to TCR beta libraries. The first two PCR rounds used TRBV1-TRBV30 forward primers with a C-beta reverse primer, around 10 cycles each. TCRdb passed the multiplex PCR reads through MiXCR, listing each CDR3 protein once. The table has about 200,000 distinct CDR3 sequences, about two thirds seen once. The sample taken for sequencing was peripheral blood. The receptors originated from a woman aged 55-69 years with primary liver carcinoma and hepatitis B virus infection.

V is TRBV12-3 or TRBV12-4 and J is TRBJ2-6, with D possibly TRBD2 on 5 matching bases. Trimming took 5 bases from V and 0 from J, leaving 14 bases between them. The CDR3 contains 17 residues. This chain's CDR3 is CASSASGGSSGANVLTF. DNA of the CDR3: TGTGCCAGCAGTGCTAGTGGAGGCAGCTCTGGGGCCAACGTCCTGACTTTC.

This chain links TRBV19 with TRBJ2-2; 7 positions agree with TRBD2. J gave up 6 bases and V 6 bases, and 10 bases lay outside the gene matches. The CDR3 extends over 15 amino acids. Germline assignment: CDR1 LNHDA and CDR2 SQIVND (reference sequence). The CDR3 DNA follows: TGTGCCAGTAGGGAAGGCGGGGGACGGGCCGGGGAGCTGTTTTTT. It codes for CASREGGGRAGELFF.

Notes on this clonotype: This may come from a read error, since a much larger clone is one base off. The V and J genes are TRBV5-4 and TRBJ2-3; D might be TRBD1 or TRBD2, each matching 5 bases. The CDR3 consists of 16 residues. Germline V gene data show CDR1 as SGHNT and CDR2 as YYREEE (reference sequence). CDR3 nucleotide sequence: TGTGCCAGCAACTTGGGACCTGAGCGGAGGCCAGATACGCAGTATTTT. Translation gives CASNLGPERRPDTQYF.

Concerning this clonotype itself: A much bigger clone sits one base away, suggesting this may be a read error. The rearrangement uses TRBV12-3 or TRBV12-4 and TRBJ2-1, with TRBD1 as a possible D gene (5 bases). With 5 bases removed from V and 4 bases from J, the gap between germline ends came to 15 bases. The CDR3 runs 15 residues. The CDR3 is CASSPCDRNYNEQFF. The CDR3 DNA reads TGTGCCAGCAGTCCCTGTGACAGAAATTACAATGAGCAGTTCTTC.

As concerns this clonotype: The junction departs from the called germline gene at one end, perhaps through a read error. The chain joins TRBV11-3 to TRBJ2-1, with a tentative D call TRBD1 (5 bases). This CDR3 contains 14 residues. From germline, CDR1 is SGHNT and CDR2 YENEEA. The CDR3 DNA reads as TGTGCCAGAAGCTTAGCAGGGTTATACAATGAGCAGTTCTTC. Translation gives CARSLAGLYNEQFF.

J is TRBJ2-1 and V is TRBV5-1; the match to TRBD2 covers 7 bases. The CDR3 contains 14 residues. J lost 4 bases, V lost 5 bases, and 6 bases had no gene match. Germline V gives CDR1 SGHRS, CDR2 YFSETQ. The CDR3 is CASRPSSGYNEQFF. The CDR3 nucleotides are TGCGCCAGCAGGCCCTCTAGCGGATACAATGAGCAGTTCTTC.

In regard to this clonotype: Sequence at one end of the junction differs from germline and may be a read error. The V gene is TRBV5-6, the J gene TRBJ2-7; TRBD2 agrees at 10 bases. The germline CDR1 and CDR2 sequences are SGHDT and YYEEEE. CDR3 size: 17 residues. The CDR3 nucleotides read TGTGTCAGCAGCTGGGGAGGACTAGCGGAGAGCTCCTACGCGCAGTACTTC. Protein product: CVSSWGGLAESSYAQYF.

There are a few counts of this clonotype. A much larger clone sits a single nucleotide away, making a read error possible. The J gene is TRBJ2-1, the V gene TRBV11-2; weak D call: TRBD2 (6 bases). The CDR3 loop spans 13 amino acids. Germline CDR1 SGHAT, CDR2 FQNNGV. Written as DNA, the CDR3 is TGTGCCAGCAGCACCCGGACGGGGGTGGAGCAGCTCTTC. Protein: CASSTRTGVEQLF.

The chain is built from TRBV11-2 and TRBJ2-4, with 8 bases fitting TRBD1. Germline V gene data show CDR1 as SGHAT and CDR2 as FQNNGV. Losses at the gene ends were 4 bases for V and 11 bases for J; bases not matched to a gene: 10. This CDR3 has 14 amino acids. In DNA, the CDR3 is TGTGCCAGCAGCTCTACAGGGGGGCATAACGTTCAGTACTTC. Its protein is CASSSTGGHNVQYF.

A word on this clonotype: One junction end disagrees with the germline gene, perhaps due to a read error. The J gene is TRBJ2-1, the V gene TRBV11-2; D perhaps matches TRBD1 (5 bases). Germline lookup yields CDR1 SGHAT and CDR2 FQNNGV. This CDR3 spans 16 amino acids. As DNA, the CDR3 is TGTGCCACCAGCTTACGTCCGGACATTACCACAAATGAGCAGTTCTTC. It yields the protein CATSLRPDITTNEQFF.

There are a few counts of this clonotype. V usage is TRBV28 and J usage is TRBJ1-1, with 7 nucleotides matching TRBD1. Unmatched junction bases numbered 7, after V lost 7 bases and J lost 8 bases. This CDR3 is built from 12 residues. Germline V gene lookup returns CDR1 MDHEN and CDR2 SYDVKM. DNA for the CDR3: TGTGCCAGCACCCCCGGGACAGTCGAAGCTTTCTTT. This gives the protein CASTPGTVEAFF.

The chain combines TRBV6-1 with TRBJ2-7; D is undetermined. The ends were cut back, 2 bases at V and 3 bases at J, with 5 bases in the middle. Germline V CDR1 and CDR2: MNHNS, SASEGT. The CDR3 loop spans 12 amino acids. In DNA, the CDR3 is TGTGCCAGCAGTGAAAACTTCTACGAGCAGTACTTC. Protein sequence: CASSENFYEQYF.

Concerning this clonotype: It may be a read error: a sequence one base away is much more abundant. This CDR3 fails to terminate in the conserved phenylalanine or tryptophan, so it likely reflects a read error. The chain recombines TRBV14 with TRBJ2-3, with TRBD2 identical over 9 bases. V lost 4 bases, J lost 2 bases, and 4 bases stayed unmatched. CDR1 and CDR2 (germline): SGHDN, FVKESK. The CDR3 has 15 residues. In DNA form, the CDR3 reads TGTGCCAGCAGCCGGAGACTAGCGGACACAGATACGCAGTATCTT. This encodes CASSRRLADTDTQYL.

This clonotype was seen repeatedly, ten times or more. The CDR3 reads CAISDRGLTGELFF. In nucleotides, the CDR3 is TGTGCCATCAGCGACAGGGGGCTCACCGGGGAGCTGTTTTTT. The J gene is TRBJ2-2, the V gene TRBV10-3; 10 bases align to TRBD1. The CDR3 runs 14 residues. Per the germline V gene, CDR1 is ENHRY and CDR2 is SYGVKD. V lost 6 bases, J lost 4 bases, and 2 bases stayed unmatched.